This T cell receptor beta chain was recovered during a study of cytomegalovirus exposure and HLA in healthy donors. In germline, CDR1 is LNHDA, CDR2 SQIVND (reference sequence). Trimming cost V 0 bases and J 3 bases, with 11 bases left between them. The CDR3 sequence is 15 residues long. PCR primers comprised 60 Vbeta and 13 Jbeta primers. Assay: immunoSEQ multiplex PCR; the TCRdb copy retains only in-frame clones and omits some. The table shows some 170,000 clones, with 80% occurring only once. This sequence originates from a woman between 45 and 60 years old in good health and CMV-seronegative. The sequencing sample was made of PBMCs. This rearrangement joins TRBV19 to TRBJ1-2; D is unclear. CDR3 nucleotide sequence: TGTGCCAGTAGTATAGATCTGGAGGGCGACTATGGCTACACCTTC. Protein sequence: CASSIDLEGDYGYTF.